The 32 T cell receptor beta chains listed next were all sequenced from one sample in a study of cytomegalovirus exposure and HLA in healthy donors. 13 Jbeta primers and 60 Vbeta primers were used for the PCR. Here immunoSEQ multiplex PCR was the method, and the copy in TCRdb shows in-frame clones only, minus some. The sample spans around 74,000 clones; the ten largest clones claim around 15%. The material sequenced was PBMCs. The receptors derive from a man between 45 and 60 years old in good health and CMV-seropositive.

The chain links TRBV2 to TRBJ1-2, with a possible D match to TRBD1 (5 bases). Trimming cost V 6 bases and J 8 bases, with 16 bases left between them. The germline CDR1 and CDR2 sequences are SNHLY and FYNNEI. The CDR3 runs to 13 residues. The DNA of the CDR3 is TGTGCCAGCAGCGCGCAGGGCTTCGGGGGCTACACCTTC. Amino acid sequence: CASSAQGFGGYTF.

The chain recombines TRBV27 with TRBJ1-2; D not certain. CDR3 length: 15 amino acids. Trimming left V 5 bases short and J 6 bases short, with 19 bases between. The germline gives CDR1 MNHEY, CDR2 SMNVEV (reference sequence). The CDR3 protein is CASSVYGWSGDGYTF. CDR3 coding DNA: TGTGCCAGCAGTGTATATGGTTGGTCCGGGGATGGCTACACCTTC.

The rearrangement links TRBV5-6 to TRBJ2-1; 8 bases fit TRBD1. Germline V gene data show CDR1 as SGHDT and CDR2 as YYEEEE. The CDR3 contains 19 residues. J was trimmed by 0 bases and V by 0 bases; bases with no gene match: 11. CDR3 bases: TGTGCCAGCAGCTTGGAAGCCGGACAGGGCGGAAGCTCCTACAATGAGCAGTTCTTC. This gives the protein CASSLEAGQGGSSYNEQFF.

CDR3 region: CATSNRGIGQPQHF. The CDR3 region has the DNA TGTGCCACCAGCAACAGGGGAATTGGTCAGCCCCAGCATTTT. The genes are TRBV15 and TRBJ1-5; 7 bases are a match to TRBD1. V was pared by 4 bases and J by 6 bases, with 6 bases of the junction left unmatched. This CDR3 has 14 residues. Germline CDR1 is LNHNV and CDR2 is YYDKDF (reference sequence).

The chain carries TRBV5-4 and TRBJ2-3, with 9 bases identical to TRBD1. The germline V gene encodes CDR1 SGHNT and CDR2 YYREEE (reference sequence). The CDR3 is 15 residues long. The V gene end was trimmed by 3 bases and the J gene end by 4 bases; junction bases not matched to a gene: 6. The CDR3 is CASSSGTGMPDTQYF. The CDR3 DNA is TGTGCCAGCAGCTCCGGGACAGGGATGCCAGATACGCAGTATTTT.

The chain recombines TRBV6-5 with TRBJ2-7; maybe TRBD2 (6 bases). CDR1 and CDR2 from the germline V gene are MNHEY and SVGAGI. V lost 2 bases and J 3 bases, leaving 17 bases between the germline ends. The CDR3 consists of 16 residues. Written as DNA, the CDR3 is TGTGCCAGCAGTTACAGTACGAATAGCGGACTCTACGAGCAGTACTTC. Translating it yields CASSYSTNSGLYEQYF.

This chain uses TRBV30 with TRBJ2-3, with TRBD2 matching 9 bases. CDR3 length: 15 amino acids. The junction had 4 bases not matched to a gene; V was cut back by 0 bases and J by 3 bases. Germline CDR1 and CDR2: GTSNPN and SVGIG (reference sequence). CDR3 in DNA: TGTGCCTGGAGTGTAGGGACTAGCTCGACAGATACGCAGTATTTT. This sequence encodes CAWSVGTSSTDTQYF.

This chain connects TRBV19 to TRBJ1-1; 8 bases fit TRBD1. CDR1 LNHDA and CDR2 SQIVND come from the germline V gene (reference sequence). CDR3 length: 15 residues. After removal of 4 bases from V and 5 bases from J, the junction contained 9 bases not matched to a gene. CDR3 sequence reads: CASSKDRAIGTEAFF. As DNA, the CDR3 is TGTGCCAGTAGTAAGGACAGGGCTATTGGGACTGAAGCTTTCTTT.

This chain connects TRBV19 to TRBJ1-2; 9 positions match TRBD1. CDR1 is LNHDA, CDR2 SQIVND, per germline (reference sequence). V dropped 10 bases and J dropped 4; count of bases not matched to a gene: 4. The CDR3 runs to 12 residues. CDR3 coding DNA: TGTGCCACTCTGACAGGGGGCTATGGCTACACCTTC. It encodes CATLTGGYGYTF.

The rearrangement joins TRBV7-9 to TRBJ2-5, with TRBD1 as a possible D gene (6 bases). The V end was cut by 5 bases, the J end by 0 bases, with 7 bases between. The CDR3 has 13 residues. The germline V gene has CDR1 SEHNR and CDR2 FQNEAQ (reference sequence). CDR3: CASSRTDQETQYF. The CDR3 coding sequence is TGTGCCAGCAGCCGGACAGACCAAGAGACCCAGTACTTC.

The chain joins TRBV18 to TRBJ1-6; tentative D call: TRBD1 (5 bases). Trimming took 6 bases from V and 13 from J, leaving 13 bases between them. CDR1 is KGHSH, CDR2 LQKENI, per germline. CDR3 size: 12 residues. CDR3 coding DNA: TGTGCCAGCTCTCCCGCGGCAGGGCCCCTCCACTTT. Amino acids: CASSPAAGPLHF.

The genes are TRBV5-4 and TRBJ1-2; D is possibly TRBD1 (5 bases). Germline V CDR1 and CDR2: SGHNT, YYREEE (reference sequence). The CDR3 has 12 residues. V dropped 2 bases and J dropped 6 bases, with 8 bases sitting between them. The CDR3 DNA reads TGTGCCAGCAGCTTTTTAGGGGATGGCTACACCTTC. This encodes CASSFLGDGYTF.

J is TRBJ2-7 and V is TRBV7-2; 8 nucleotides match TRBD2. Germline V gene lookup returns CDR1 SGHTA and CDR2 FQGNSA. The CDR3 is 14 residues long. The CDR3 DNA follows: TGTGCCAGCACCTTAGGCGGGGGGTCGGGCGAGCAGTACGTC. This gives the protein CASTLGGGSGEQYV.

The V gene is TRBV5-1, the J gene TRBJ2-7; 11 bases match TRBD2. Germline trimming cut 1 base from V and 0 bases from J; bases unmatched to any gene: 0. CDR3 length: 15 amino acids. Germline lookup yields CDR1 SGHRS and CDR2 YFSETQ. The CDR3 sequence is CASSLTSGSSYEQYV. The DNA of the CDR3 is TGCGCCAGCAGCTTGACTAGCGGGAGCTCCTACGAGCAGTACGTC.

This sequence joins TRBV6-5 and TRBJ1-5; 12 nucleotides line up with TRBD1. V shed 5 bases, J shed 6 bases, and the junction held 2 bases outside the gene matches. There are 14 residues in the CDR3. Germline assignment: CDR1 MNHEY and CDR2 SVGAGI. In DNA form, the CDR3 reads TGTGCCAGCAGTGGGACAGGGGGCCTTCAGCCCCAGCATTTT. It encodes CASSGTGGLQPQHF.

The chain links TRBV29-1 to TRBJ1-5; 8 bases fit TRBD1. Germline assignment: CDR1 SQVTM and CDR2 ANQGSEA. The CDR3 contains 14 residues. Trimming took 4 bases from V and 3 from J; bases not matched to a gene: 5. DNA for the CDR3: TGCAGCGTTGGACAGGGGAGAAACAATCAGCCCCAGCATTTT. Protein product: CSVGQGRNNQPQHF.

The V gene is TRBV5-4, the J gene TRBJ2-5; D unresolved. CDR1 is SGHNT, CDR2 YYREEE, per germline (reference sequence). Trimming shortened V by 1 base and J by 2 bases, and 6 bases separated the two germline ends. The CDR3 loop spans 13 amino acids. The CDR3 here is CASSLRGQETQYF. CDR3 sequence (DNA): TGTGCCAGCAGCTTGAGAGGTCAAGAGACCCAGTACTTC.

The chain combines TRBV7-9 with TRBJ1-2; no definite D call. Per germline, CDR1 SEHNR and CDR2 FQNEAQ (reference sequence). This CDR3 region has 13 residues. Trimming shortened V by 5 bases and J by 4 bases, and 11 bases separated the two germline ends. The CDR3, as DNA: TGTGCCAGCAGCGCTTCAGGAACCTATGGCTACACCTTC. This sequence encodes CASSASGTYGYTF.

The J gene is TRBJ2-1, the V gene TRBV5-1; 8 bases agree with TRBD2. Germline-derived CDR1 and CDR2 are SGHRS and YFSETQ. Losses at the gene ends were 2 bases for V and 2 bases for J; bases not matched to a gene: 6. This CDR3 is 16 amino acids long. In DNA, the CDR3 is TGCGCCAGCAGCTTACACACGGGAGGGCCCTACAATGAGCAGTTCTTC. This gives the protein CASSLHTGGPYNEQFF.

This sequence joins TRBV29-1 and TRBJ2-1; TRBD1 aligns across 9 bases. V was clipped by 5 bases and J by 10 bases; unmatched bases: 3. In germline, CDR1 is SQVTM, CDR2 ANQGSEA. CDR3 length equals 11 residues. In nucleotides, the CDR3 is TGCAGCGTTACAGGGGGCGGCGAGCAGTTCTTC. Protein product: CSVTGGGEQFF.

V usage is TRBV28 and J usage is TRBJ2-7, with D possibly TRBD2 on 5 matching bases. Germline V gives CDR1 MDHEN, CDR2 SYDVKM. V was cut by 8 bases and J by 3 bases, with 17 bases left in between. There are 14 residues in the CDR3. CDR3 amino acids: CASHPAGKGYEQYF. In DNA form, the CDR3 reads TGTGCCAGCCACCCGGCCGGGAAAGGCTACGAGCAGTACTTC. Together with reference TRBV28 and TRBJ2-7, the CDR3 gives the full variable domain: DVKVTQSSRYLVKRTGEKVFLECVQDMDHENMFWYRQDPGLGLRLIYFSYDVKMKEKGDIPEGYSVSREKKERFSLILESASTNQTSMYLCASHPAGKGYEQYFGPGTRLTVT.

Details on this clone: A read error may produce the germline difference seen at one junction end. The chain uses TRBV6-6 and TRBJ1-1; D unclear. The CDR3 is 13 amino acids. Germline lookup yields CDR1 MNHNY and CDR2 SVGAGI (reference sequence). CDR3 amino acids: CASTYLSNTEAFF. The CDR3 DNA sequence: TGTGCCAGCACTTACCTTTCGAACACTGAAGCTTTCTTT.

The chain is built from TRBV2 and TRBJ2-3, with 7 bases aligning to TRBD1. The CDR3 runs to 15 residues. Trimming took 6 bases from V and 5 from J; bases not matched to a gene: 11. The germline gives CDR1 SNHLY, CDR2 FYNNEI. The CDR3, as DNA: TGTGCCAGCAGGATTTTACAGGGGATGAAAGATACGCAGTATTTT. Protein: CASRILQGMKDTQYF.

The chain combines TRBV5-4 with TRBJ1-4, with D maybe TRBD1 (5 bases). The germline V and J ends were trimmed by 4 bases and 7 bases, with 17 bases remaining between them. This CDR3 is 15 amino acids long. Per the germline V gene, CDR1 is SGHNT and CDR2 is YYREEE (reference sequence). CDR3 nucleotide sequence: TGTGCCAGCAGCGACGGGACCCTCGGGAGTGAAAAACTGTTTTTT. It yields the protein CASSDGTLGSEKLFF.

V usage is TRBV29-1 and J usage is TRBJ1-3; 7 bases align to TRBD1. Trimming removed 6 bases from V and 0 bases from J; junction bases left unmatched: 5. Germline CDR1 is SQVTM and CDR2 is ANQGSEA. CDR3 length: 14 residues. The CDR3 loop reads CSVAGQSSGNTIYF. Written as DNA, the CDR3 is TGCAGCGTCGCGGGACAGAGCTCTGGAAACACCATATATTTT.

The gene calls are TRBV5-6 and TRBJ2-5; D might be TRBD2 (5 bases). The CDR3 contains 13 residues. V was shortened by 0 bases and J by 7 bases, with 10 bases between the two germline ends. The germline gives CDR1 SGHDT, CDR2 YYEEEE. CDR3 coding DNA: TGTGCCAGCAGCTTGGGGGAAGGAGGGACCCAGTACTTC. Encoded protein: CASSLGEGGTQYF.

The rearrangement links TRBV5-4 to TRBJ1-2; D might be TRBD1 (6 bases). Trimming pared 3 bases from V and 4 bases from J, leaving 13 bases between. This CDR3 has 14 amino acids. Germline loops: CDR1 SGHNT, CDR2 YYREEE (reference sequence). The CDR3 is CASSWAKGGYGYTF. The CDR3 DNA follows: TGTGCCAGCAGCTGGGCTAAAGGGGGCTATGGCTACACCTTC.

DNA of the CDR3: TGTGCCAGCAGCAGAAGCCTTAGCGGGAGCTACGAGCAGTACTTC. This encodes CASSRSLSGSYEQYF. J is TRBJ2-7 and V is TRBV6-5, with TRBD2 matching 9 bases. V was clipped by 6 bases and J by 3 bases; unmatched bases: 9. Looked up from germline, CDR1 is MNHEY and CDR2 is SVGAGI. The CDR3 length is 15 residues.

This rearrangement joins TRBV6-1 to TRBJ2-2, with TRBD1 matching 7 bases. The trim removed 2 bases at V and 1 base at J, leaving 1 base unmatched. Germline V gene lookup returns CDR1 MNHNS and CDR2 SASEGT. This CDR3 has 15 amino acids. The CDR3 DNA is TGTGCCAGCAGTGAACGACAGGGGAACACCGGGGAGCTGTTTTTT. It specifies CASSERQGNTGELFF.

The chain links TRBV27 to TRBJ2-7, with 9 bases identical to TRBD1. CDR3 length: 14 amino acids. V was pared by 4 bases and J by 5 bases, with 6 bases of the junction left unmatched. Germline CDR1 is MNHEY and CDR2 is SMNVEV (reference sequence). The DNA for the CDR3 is TGTGCCAGCAGTTCTGGGACAGGGATCAACGAGCAGTACGTC. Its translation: CASSSGTGINEQYV.

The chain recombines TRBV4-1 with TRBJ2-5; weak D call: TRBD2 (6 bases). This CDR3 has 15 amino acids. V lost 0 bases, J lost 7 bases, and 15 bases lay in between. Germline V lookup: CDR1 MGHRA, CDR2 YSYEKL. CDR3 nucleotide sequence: TGCGCCAGCAGCCAAGAGTCTACTAGCAGTGGGACCCAGTACTTC. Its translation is CASSQESTSSGTQYF.

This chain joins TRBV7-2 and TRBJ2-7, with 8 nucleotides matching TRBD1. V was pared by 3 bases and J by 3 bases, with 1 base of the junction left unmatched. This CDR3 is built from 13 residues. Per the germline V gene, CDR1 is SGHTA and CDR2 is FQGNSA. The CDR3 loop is CASSFGQGYEQYV. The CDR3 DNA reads TGTGCCAGCAGCTTCGGACAGGGCTACGAGCAGTACGTC.